There are many counts of the clone carrying this T cell receptor beta chain. Its target is not known. This specimen belongs to a study of regulatory T cells in long-lasting Graves disease. Study-level findings and limits: Graves' patients with persistent disease showed TCR diversity lower than patients newly diagnosed. Preferential use of TRBV28, TRBJ1-2 and TRBJ2-5 was seen in persistent disease.

Libraries of TCR beta came from iRepertoire HTBI primers plus Arm-PCR of CDR3 regions. MiXCR, run by TCRdb on the multiplex PCR reads, gives a single entry per CDR3 protein. Among roughly 440,000 distinct CDR3 sequences, roughly 15% were seen once, and the ten largest hold 20% to 25%. Time point indicated: newly diagnosed GD, antithyroid drugs for less than 3 months. Preparation of the TCR library used RNA extracted from PBMCs. The CDR3 spans 15 residues. Germline loops: CDR1 GTSNPN, CDR2 SVGIG (reference sequence). V lost 5 bases and J 0 bases, leaving 16 bases between the germline ends. The same sample was also used in a study of T cells in Graves' hyperthyroidism and ophthalmopathy. That investigation notes: Over 18 months, lack of ophthalmopathy progression marked Graves' hyperthyroidism as stable.

The sequences come from peripheral blood mononuclear cells (PBMCs), collected at new diagnosis, from a patient treated with antithyroid drugs. This receptor was obtained from a woman aged 18 to 35 with Graves disease. J is TRBJ1-1 and V is TRBV30; D remains unclear. CDR3 sequence (DNA): TGTGCCTGGGGACCACTGTTGGGGATGAACACTGAAGCTTTCTTT. Translation: CAWGPLLGMNTEAFF.